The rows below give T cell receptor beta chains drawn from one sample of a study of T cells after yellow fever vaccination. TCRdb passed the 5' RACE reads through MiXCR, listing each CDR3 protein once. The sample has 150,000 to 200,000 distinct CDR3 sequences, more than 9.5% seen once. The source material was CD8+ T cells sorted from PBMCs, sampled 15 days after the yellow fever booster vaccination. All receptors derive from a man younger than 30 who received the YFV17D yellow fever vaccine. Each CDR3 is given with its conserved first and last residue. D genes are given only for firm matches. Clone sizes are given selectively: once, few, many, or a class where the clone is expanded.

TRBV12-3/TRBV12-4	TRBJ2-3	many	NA	TGTGCCAGCAGTTTAGCGACAGATACGCAGTATTTT	CASSLATDTQYF
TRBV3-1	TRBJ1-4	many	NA	TGTGCCAGCAGCAAGGGACCGGCTGCCGTTTATGAAAAACTGTTTTTT	CASSKGPAAVYEKLFF
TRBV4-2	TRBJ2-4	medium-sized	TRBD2	TGTGCCAGCAGCCCGGGGACTAGTGGAATAATATACTTC	CASSPGTSGIIYF
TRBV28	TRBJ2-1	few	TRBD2	TGTGCCAGCAGTCTACCCCGAGGAGCGGGGGCTTACGATGAGCAGTTCTTC	CASSLPRGAGAYDEQFF
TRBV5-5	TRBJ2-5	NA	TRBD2	TGTGCCAGCAGCTTGCTACTAGCGGACCTAGAGACCCAGTACTTC	CASSLLLADLETQYF
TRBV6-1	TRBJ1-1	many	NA	TGTGCCAGCATCTACAGGGTAACGAACACTGAAGCTTTCTTT	CASIYRVTNTEAFF
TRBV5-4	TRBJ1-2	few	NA	TGTGCCAGCAGCTTGGCGGTTGACGCTAACTATGGCTACACCTTC	CASSLAVDANYGYTF
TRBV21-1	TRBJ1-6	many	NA	TGTGCCAGCAGCAAAGGACAGGGTAATTCACCCCTCCACTTT	CASSKGQGNSPLHF
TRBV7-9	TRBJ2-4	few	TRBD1	TGTGCCAGTTCCGGGACAGGGTGGGGGGATGAGTCACCCTCGAAGCACATTCAGTACTTC	CASSGTGWGDESPSKHIQYF
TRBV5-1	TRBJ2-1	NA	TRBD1	TGCGCCAGCAGCGGCCGGGACAGGTCCTACAATGAGCAGTTCTTC	CASSGRDRSYNEQFF
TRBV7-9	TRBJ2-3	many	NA	TGTGCCAGCAGCTTAGTGCAGGGGCCGGCAGATACGCAGTATTTT	CASSLVQGPADTQYF
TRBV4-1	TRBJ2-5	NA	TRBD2	TGCGCCAGCAGCCAGGGTAGCGGGGTAAGGTGGTCCCAGTACTTC	CASSQGSGVRWSQYF
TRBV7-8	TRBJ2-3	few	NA	TGTGCCAGCAGCTTAGTCCGTGGGCGGGGCACAGATACGCAGTATTTT	CASSLVRGRGTDTQYF
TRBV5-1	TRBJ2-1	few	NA	TGCGCCAGCAGCTTGGCTCAGCCGCCGAGCTCCTACAATGAGCAGTTCTTC	CASSLAQPPSSYNEQFF
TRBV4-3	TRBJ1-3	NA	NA	TGCGCCAGCAGCCAAGATGTCTCGGCGGGATATGGAAACACCATATATTTT	CASSQDVSAGYGNTIYF
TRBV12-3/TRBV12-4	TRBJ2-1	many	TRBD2	TGTGCCACCAGCAGCGGGGGCGCCTACAATGAGCAGTTCTTC	CATSSGGAYNEQFF
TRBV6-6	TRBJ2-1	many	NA	TGTGCCAGCAGCCTCGAACCCCCCGGGGAGCCGGGATACAATGAGCAGTTCTTC	CASSLEPPGEPGYNEQFF
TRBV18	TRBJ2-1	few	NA	TGTGCCAGCTCACATGATAGGAATGAGCAGTTCTTC	CASSHDRNEQFF
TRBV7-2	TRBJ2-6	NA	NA	TGTGCCAGCAGCCCCTTTTCCAGGGGTAATGGGGCCAACGTCCTGACTTTC	CASSPFSRGNGANVLTF
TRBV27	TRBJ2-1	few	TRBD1	TGTGCCAGCAGAACAGACAGGGGCAATGAGCAGTTCTTC	CASRTDRGNEQFF
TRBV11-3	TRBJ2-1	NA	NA	TGTGCCAGCAGCCAAGGGAGTGAGGAGCAGTTCTTC	CASSQGSEEQFF
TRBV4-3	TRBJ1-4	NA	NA	TGCGCCAGCAGCCAAGAATCATTGGCGCGGGGTGAAAAACTGTTTTTT	CASSQESLARGEKLFF
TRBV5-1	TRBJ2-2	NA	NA	TGCGCCAGCAGCGGTCAGGGGTATGGCGGGGAGCTGTTTTTT	CASSGQGYGGELFF
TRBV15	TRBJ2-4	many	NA	TGTGCCACCAGCAGGAGTTCTCAGAGGGCCAAAAACATTCAGTACTTC	CATSRSSQRAKNIQYF